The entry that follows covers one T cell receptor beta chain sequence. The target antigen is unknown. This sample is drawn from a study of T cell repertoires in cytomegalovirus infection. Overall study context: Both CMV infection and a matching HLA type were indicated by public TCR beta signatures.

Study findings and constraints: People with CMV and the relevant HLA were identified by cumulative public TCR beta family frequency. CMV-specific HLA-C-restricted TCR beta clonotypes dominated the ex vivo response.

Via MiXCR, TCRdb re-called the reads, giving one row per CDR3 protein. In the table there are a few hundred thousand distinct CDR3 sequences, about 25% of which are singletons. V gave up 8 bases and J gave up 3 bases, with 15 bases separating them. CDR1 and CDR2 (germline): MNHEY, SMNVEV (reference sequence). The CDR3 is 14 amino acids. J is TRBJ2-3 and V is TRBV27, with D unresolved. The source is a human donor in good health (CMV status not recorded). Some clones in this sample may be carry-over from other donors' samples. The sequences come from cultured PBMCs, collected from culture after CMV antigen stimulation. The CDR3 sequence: CASSRRKMTDTQYF. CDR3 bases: TGTGCCAGCTCCCGCCGGAAGATGACAGATACGCAGTATTTT.